The 27 T cell receptor beta chains given below trace back to one sample, sequenced in a study of T cell responses to AZD1222 COVID-19 vaccine. This table comes from immunoSEQ multiplex PCR, and its TCRdb copy is limited to in-frame clones, with some not included. Of about 150,000 clones listed, about 94% are singletons. The sample consisted of peripheral blood, taken on day 0 of AZD1222 vaccination. Every receptor here comes from an adult in good health.

J is TRBJ2-1 and V is TRBV30, with 9 bases that match TRBD1. With V trimmed by 5 bases and J by 8 bases, 10 bases remained unmatched. Germline V gene sequence: CDR1 GTSNPN, CDR2 SVGIG (reference sequence). The CDR3 totals 14 residues. The CDR3 nucleotides read TGTGCCTGGGCTGGTGGGACAGGGCGGCATGAGCAGTTCTTC. This encodes CAWAGGTGRHEQFF.

V usage is TRBV11-2 and J usage is TRBJ2-1, with D unresolved. CDR1 is SGHAT and CDR2 is FQNNGV in the germline V gene. The CDR3 covers 13 residues. V lost 5 bases to trimming and J lost 3 bases, with 8 bases between them. The CDR3 sequence: CASSDRLYNEQFF. CDR3 bases: TGTGCCAGCAGCGATCGTCTCTACAATGAGCAGTTCTTC.

This rearrangement joins TRBV7-2 to TRBJ1-2; perhaps TRBD1 as D (5 bases). Trimming cost V 1 base and J 7 bases, with 16 bases left between them. CDR1 and CDR2 from the germline V gene are SGHTA and FQGNSA. The CDR3 covers 15 residues. The CDR3 loop reads CASSLEGAGFGGYTF. CDR3 sequence (DNA): TGTGCCAGCAGCTTAGAGGGCGCAGGGTTCGGTGGCTACACCTTC.

The V and J genes are TRBV15 and TRBJ1-6, with unresolved D. Trimming left V 0 bases short and J 7 bases short, with 4 bases between. Germline-derived CDR1 and CDR2 are LNHNV and YYDKDF (reference sequence). This CDR3 is built from 13 residues. The CDR3 DNA reads TGTGCCACCAGCAGAGATGGAAATTCACCCCTCCACTTT. Translating gives CATSRDGNSPLHF.

The CDR3 DNA reads as TGCGCCAGCAGCCGGACAGGGGGCTGGACTGAAGCTTTCTTT. Translated, it gives CASSRTGGWTEAFF. This chain uses TRBV4-1 with TRBJ1-1; 11 bases are a match to TRBD1. In germline, CDR1 is MGHRA, CDR2 YSYEKL. The CDR3 is made up of 14 amino acids. The junction had 3 bases not matched to a gene; V was cut back by 4 bases and J by 5 bases.

The rearrangement links TRBV7-9 to TRBJ2-3; 12 nucleotides line up with TRBD2. Germline V gene data show CDR1 as SEHNR and CDR2 as FQNEAQ (reference sequence). The trim removed 5 bases at V and 5 bases at J, leaving 5 bases unmatched. This CDR3 is 15 amino acids long. The CDR3 protein is CASSRLAGEVDTQYF. The CDR3 bases are TGTGCCAGCAGCAGACTAGCGGGAGAGGTAGATACGCAGTATTTT.

This clone was detected only once. This chain connects TRBV19 to TRBJ1-1, with TRBD1 as a possible D gene (6 bases). CDR3 length: 13 residues. Germline lookup yields CDR1 LNHDA and CDR2 SQIVND (reference sequence). The germline V and J ends were trimmed by 4 bases and 5 bases, with 11 bases remaining between them. CDR3 residues: CASSTGESTEAFF. In DNA, the CDR3 is TGTGCCAGTAGTACAGGGGAGAGTACTGAAGCTTTCTTT.

The V call is TRBV9, the J call TRBJ2-1; 7 nucleotides align to TRBD2. Trimming removed 3 bases from V and 7 bases from J; junction bases left unmatched: 7. The CDR3 covers 14 residues. CDR1 SGDLS and CDR2 YYNGEE come from the germline V gene. Here the CDR3 reads CASSGAGVYNEQFF. In DNA form, the CDR3 reads TGTGCCAGCAGCGGGGCGGGAGTATATAATGAGCAGTTCTTC.

The chain recombines TRBV10-2 with TRBJ2-7; perhaps TRBD2 as D (6 bases). V dropped 7 bases and J dropped 3 bases, with 19 bases sitting between them. The CDR3 consists of 15 residues. Germline V gene data show CDR1 as WSHSY and CDR2 as SAAADI. CDR3 nucleotide sequence: TGCGCCAGCAAAACAGGCGGGGATATAATCTACGAGCAGTACTTC. This sequence encodes CASKTGGDIIYEQYF.

The chain joins TRBV27 to TRBJ2-1; 14 bases line up with TRBD2. The germline gives CDR1 MNHEY, CDR2 SMNVEV (reference sequence). The junction had 8 bases not matched to a gene; V was cut back by 6 bases and J by 7 bases. The CDR3 contains 16 residues. This CDR3 is CASRSLTSGRGNEQFF. CDR3 DNA: TGTGCCAGCAGATCATTGACTAGCGGGAGGGGGAATGAGCAGTTCTTC.

The chain recombines TRBV5-1 with TRBJ1-4; D is perhaps TRBD1 (6 bases). Germline CDR1 is SGHRS and CDR2 is YFSETQ. This CDR3 is built from 15 residues. Trimming pared 3 bases from V and 3 bases from J, leaving 12 bases between. The CDR3 DNA is TGCGCCAGCAGCTCACAGGGTTTCGCTAATGAAAAACTGTTTTTT. It specifies CASSSQGFANEKLFF. The full variable domain, in which reference TRBV5-1 and TRBJ1-4 provide the parts outside the CDR3, is KAGVTQTPRYLIKTRGQQVTLSCSPISGHRSVSWYQQTPGQGLQFLFEYFSETQRNKGNFPGRFSGRQFSNSRSEMNVSTLELGDSALYLCASSSQGFANEKLFFGSGTQLSVL.

The gene calls are TRBV2 and TRBJ2-1; tentatively, D is TRBD2 (5 bases). The CDR3 has 17 residues. Germline V gives CDR1 SNHLY, CDR2 FYNNEI. Trimming shortened V by 6 bases and J by 0 bases, and 18 bases separated the two germline ends. The CDR3 DNA reads TGTGCCAGCAGCGGAGGCGGCGGTCAGAGCTCCTACAATGAGCAGTTCTTC. Protein product: CASSGGGGQSSYNEQFF.

The rearrangement links TRBV12-5 to TRBJ1-2; TRBD1 is a possible D gene (5 bases). CDR3 length equals 12 residues. Trimming pared 1 base from V and 6 bases from J, leaving 6 bases between. The germline CDR1 and CDR2 sequences are LGHNT and FRNRAP. The CDR3 sequence is CASGLGGHGYTF. The CDR3 region has the DNA TGTGCTAGTGGTTTGGGGGGCCATGGCTACACCTTC.

The J gene is TRBJ2-1, the V gene TRBV28; TRBD2 matches at 14 bases. The CDR3 covers 14 residues. With V trimmed by 5 bases and J by 14 bases, 8 bases remained unmatched. The V gene's germline CDR1 is MDHEN and CDR2 SYDVKM. CDR3 nucleotides: TGTGCCAGCAGTCCGGGACTAGCGGGAGCCACTGAGTTCTTC. Translated: CASSPGLAGATEFF.

The chain is built from TRBV7-9 and TRBJ2-1; 9 nucleotides align to TRBD2. V lost 2 bases to trimming and J lost 2 bases; unmatched junction nucleotides: 4. This CDR3 has 16 amino acids. Germline assignment: CDR1 SEHNR and CDR2 FQNEAQ (reference sequence). The CDR3 is CASSLLGGRAYNEQFF. The DNA of the CDR3 is TGTGCCAGCAGCTTATTGGGCGGGAGGGCCTACAATGAGCAGTTCTTC.

The chain has TRBV24-1 and TRBJ2-5; 7 bases fit TRBD1. The CDR3 totals 14 residues. V was clipped by 2 bases and J by 5 bases; unmatched bases: 4. Germline CDR1 is KGHDR and CDR2 is SFDVKD. The chain's CDR3 is CATSDSDRRETQYF. The DNA for the CDR3 is TGTGCCACCAGTGATTCGGACAGGCGGGAGACCCAGTACTTC.

In this sample, this clone turned up once. V is TRBV10-2 and J is TRBJ1-3, with D perhaps matching TRBD1 (5 bases). Germline V gives CDR1 WSHSY, CDR2 SAAADI. Trimming cost V 6 bases and J 0 bases, with 12 bases left between them. CDR3 length equals 15 residues. The CDR3 here is CASRGTASSGNTIYF. CDR3 bases: TGCGCCAGCAGAGGGACGGCGAGCTCTGGAAACACCATATATTTT.

V gene TRBV19 combines with J gene TRBJ2-3; TRBD2 aligns across 7 bases. CDR1 is LNHDA and CDR2 is SQIVND in the germline V gene (reference sequence). Trimming removed 3 bases from V and 0 bases from J; junction bases left unmatched: 6. The CDR3 runs 16 residues. CDR3 bases: TGTGCCAGTAGTATTGGCGGTAGCGGGAGCACAGATACGCAGTATTTT. As protein: CASSIGGSGSTDTQYF.

V and J are TRBV6-2 or TRBV6-3 and TRBJ2-7; D not resolved. CDR3 length equals 15 residues. V gave up 3 bases and J gave up 6 bases, with 18 bases separating them. The germline V gene encodes CDR1 MNHEY and CDR2 SVGEGT. CDR3: CASSYLVGSPLEQYF. The CDR3 DNA follows: TGTGCCAGCAGTTATTTGGTGGGAAGCCCCCTCGAGCAGTACTTC.

The chain links TRBV2 to TRBJ1-2; D is ambiguous. The ends were cut back, 2 bases at V and 2 bases at J, with 9 bases in the middle. Germline values: CDR1 SNHLY, CDR2 FYNNEI. This CDR3 has 14 residues. CDR3 protein: CASSESGRNYGYTF. Here the CDR3 DNA reads TGTGCCAGCAGTGAAAGTGGCAGAAACTATGGCTACACCTTC.

The genes are TRBV5-3 and TRBJ1-5; D gene uncertain. TRBV5-3 is marked as an open reading frame, function uncertain. The CDR3 runs 16 residues. V was shortened by 5 bases and J by 0 bases, with 15 bases between the two germline ends. The CDR3 DNA reads TGTGCCAGAAGAACGGACGGCCTCTATAGCAATCAGCCCCAGCATTTT. This encodes CARRTDGLYSNQPQHF.

CDR3 DNA sequence: TGCGCCAGCAGCCATTCCGGGACAGGCTCCTACGAGCAGTACTTC. Translation gives CASSHSGTGSYEQYF. V usage is TRBV4-1 and J usage is TRBJ2-7, with 8 bases that match TRBD1. The CDR3 contains 15 residues. CDR1 and CDR2 (germline): MGHRA, YSYEKL. Trimming cost V 3 bases and J 0 bases; bases outside gene matches: 4.

The V call is TRBV10-2, the J call TRBJ1-5; 8 bases align to TRBD1. V gave up 0 bases and J gave up 0 bases; unmatched junction bases: 7. This CDR3 is 18 amino acids long. CDR1 is WSHSY and CDR2 is SAAADI in the germline V gene. As DNA, the CDR3 is TGCGCCAGCAGTGAGTCGAGGGACAGGCAGTATAGCAATCAGCCCCAGCATTTT. Protein sequence: CASSESRDRQYSNQPQHF.

The chain uses TRBV30 and TRBJ2-7; tentative D call: TRBD2 (6 bases). With 4 bases removed from V and 3 bases from J, the gap between germline ends came to 13 bases. The germline gives CDR1 GTSNPN, CDR2 SVGIG (reference sequence). The CDR3 contains 13 residues. The CDR3 bases are TGTGCCTGGATCGATTTAGCGGACTACGAGCAGTACTTC. It translates to CAWIDLADYEQYF.

The chain combines TRBV2 with TRBJ1-1, with 12 bases fitting TRBD1. In germline, CDR1 is SNHLY, CDR2 FYNNEI. V was pared by 6 bases and J by 3 bases, with 11 bases of the junction left unmatched. The CDR3 is 17 amino acids. The CDR3 DNA follows: TGTGCCAGCAGCGACGGGACAGGGGGCGAGGGGGACACTGAAGCTTTCTTT. It translates to CASSDGTGGEGDTEAFF.

The chain joins TRBV27 to TRBJ1-4, with 10 bases matching TRBD1. V lost 3 bases and J lost 8; bases outside the gene matches: 3. CDR3 length equals 14 residues. Germline values: CDR1 MNHEY, CDR2 SMNVEV (reference sequence). The CDR3 nucleotides read TGTGCCAGCAGTTTGACAGGGGGCCGGGAAAAACTGTTTTTT. As protein: CASSLTGGREKLFF.

This chain uses TRBV3-1 (or the pseudogene TRBV3-2) with TRBJ2-1; 8 bases fit TRBD2. CDR3 length: 15 residues. Germline assignment: CDR1 LGHDT and CDR2 YNNKEL (reference sequence). Losses at the gene ends were 1 base for V and 9 bases for J; bases not matched to a gene: 8. The CDR3 sequence: CASSQVPGGNGEQFF. The CDR3 DNA reads TGTGCCAGCAGCCAAGTTCCGGGAGGGAATGGTGAGCAGTTCTTC.